These 16 T cell receptor beta chains share one sample of origin, sequenced in a study of T cells in localized non-small cell lung cancer. Profiling relied on immunoSEQ multiplex PCR, and the TCRdb table lists in-frame clones only, not all of them. The sample records a few thousand clones, less than 30% being singletons. The sequencing here drew on lung tumor tissue, taken before any cancer treatment. The receptors shown here come from a female donor of 60 years or more with stage I lung adenocarcinoma.

V is TRBV30 and J is TRBJ1-3; TRBD1 is a possible D gene (6 bases). CDR3 length: 16 amino acids. Germline V lookup: CDR1 GTSNPN, CDR2 SVGIG (reference sequence). Trimming stripped 0 bases from V and 1 base from J, with 13 bases between. The CDR3 nucleotides are TGTGCCTGGAGTGTCGGTGACAGGAGGTCTGGAAACACCATATATTTT. Translation gives CAWSVGDRRSGNTIYF. The full variable domain, its missing parts supplied by reference TRBV30 and TRBJ1-3, is SQTIHQWPATLVQPVGSPLSLECTVEGTSNPNLYWYRQAAGRGLQLLFYSVGIGQISSEVPQNLSASRPQDRQFILSSKKLLLSDSGFYLCAWSVGDRRSGNTIYFGEGSWLTVV.

This clone qualifies as medium-sized. V usage is TRBV11-3 and J usage is TRBJ2-7; TRBD1 aligns across 7 bases. V lost 3 bases and J lost 1; bases outside the gene matches: 6. Looked up from germline, CDR1 is SGHNT and CDR2 is YENEEA. CDR3 length: 15 amino acids. CDR3 DNA sequence: TGTGCCAGCAGCTTCTCCGGGACAGATTCCTACGAGCAGTACTTC. It codes for CASSFSGTDSYEQYF. Full variable domain (outside the CDR3, taken from reference TRBV11-3 and TRBJ2-7): EAGVVQSPRYKIIEKKQPVAFWCNPISGHNTLYWYLQNLGQGPELLIRYENEEAVDDSQLPKDRFSAERLKGVDSTLKIQPAELGDSAVYLCASSFSGTDSYEQYFGPGTRLTVT.

The DNA of the CDR3 is TGTGCCAGTAGCAAACGATCCGGGACAGATTTTAGCAATCAGCCCCAGCATTTT. Its protein is CASSKRSGTDFSNQPQHF. The chain is built from TRBV19 and TRBJ1-5; TRBD1 matches at 7 bases. This CDR3 is built from 18 residues. V dropped 6 bases and J dropped 0; count of bases not matched to a gene: 14. CDR1 LNHDA and CDR2 SQIVND come from the germline V gene (reference sequence).

This clone was observed a handful of times. The J gene is TRBJ2-7, the V gene TRBV25-1, with 14 bases matching TRBD2. V lost 5 bases, J lost 0 bases, and 6 bases stayed unmatched. The CDR3 contains 17 residues. Germline V gene lookup returns CDR1 MGHDK and CDR2 SYGVNS. CDR3 loop: CASSSFGTSGGSYEQYF. Written as DNA, the CDR3 is TGTGCCAGCAGTAGTTTCGGGACTAGCGGGGGCTCCTACGAGCAGTACTTC.

About this clone: The same CDR3 also results from other DNA sequences found in this sample. V usage is TRBV29-1 and J usage is TRBJ2-1; 10 nucleotides align to TRBD1. J gave up 3 bases and V 7 bases, and 6 bases lay outside the gene matches. In germline, CDR1 is SQVTM, CDR2 ANQGSEA. There are 14 residues in the CDR3. The CDR3 coding sequence is TGCAGCGCCAGGGACAGGGGAGGCTACAATGAGCAGTTCTTC. This encodes CSARDRGGYNEQFF.

The chain couples TRBV30 to TRBJ1-1; D is unclear. The germline V and J ends were trimmed by 4 bases and 1 base, with 10 bases remaining between them. Germline values: CDR1 GTSNPN, CDR2 SVGIG (reference sequence). The CDR3 consists of 13 residues. In nucleotides, the CDR3 is TGTGCCTGGAACCACGACCCGAACACTGAAGCTTTCTTT. Amino acids: CAWNHDPNTEAFF. The whole variable domain, filled in from reference TRBV30 and TRBJ1-1, reads SQTIHQWPATLVQPVGSPLSLECTVEGTSNPNLYWYRQAAGRGLQLLFYSVGIGQISSEVPQNLSASRPQDRQFILSSKKLLLSDSGFYLCAWNHDPNTEAFFGQGTRLTVV.

This clone was counted only a few times. The V call is TRBV10-1, the J call TRBJ1-1; D remains unclear. V was pared by 5 bases and J by 1 base, with 11 bases between. Germline lookup yields CDR1 WNHNN and CDR2 SYGVQD (reference sequence). This CDR3 contains 14 residues. CDR3 sequence reads: CASSTSFSNTEAFF. CDR3 coding DNA: TGCGCCAGCAGTACAAGTTTCTCGAACACTGAAGCTTTCTTT.

The J gene is TRBJ2-3, the V gene TRBV11-3; 8 nucleotides agree with TRBD2. The trim removed 5 bases at V and 3 bases at J, leaving 10 bases unmatched. The CDR3 totals 16 residues. CDR1 is SGHNT and CDR2 is YENEEA in the germline V gene. The CDR3 here is CASSHAGGGVTDTQYF. CDR3 DNA sequence: TGTGCCAGCAGCCACGCGGGAGGAGGGGTAACAGATACGCAGTATTTT.

This chain connects TRBV19 to TRBJ2-5, with 7 bases aligning to TRBD1. The J segment lost 2 bases and the V segment lost 3 bases, leaving 12 bases of the junction unmatched. Germline V gene lookup returns CDR1 LNHDA and CDR2 SQIVND (reference sequence). The length of the CDR3 is 17 residues. The CDR3 DNA follows: TGTGCCAGTAGTATCACAGGGGTAGCTTCGTTACAAGAGACCCAGTACTTC. Translated: CASSITGVASLQETQYF.

The rearrangement joins TRBV11-3 to TRBJ1-2; 10 positions match TRBD1. V was clipped by 1 base and J by 4 bases; unmatched bases: 6. The CDR3 sequence is 16 residues long. Germline CDR1 is SGHNT and CDR2 is YENEEA. CDR3 sequence (DNA): TGTGCCAGCAGCTTAGTCGGGACAGGGGCGGGCTATGGCTACACCTTC. Its translation: CASSLVGTGAGYGYTF.

The V and J genes are TRBV6-8 and TRBJ2-1, with a weak D call TRBD2 (5 bases). CDR1 is MNHGY and CDR2 is SAAAGT in the germline V gene. The V end lost 0 bases, the J end lost 7 bases, and 7 bases lay between the germline ends. This CDR3 spans 13 amino acids. The CDR3 region has the DNA TGTGCCAGCAGTTACTCACTAGATAATGAGCAGTTCTTC. Its translation: CASSYSLDNEQFF.

The chain is built from TRBV5-1 and TRBJ1-3; TRBD1 agrees at 8 bases. There are 15 residues in the CDR3. With 2 bases clipped from V and 4 bases from J, the junction kept 5 bases outside the gene matches. Germline CDR1 and CDR2: SGHRS and YFSETQ. The CDR3 region has the DNA TGCGCCAGCAGCTTTTCAGGGGGCAAGGGAAACACCATATATTTT. This translates into CASSFSGGKGNTIYF.

Within the sample, this clone is medium-sized. CDR3 sequence: CASSPRDGEQFF. CDR3 bases: TGTGCCAGCAGTCCGAGGGACGGTGAGCAGTTCTTC. The chain is built from TRBV6-8 and TRBJ2-1, with D possibly being TRBD1 or TRBD2 (5 bases each). The CDR3 spans 12 residues. The germline CDR1 and CDR2 sequences are MNHGY and SAAAGT. V was pared by 5 bases and J by 9 bases, with 11 bases between.

The sample holds a few counts of this clone. The V gene is TRBV9, the J gene TRBJ2-2; possible D gene TRBD1, 6 bases. Germline V gene sequence: CDR1 SGDLS, CDR2 YYNGEE. The V end lost 3 bases, the J end lost 9 bases, and 12 bases lay between the germline ends. CDR3 size: 13 residues. CDR3 sequence (DNA): TGTGCCAGCAGCGCCTTACAGGGCCGGGAGCTGTTTTTT. It yields the protein CASSALQGRELFF.

This clone appeared a few times. The V gene is TRBV25-1, the J gene TRBJ1-3; D gene unclear. The CDR3 length is 14 residues. Trimming cost V 2 bases and J 4 bases, with 9 bases left between them. CDR1 and CDR2 from the germline V gene are MGHDK and SYGVNS. The chain's CDR3 is CASSEVGGGNTIYF. The CDR3 DNA reads TGTGCCAGCAGTGAAGTAGGTGGGGGAAACACCATATATTTT.

This clone was counted a few times. The rearrangement links TRBV28 to TRBJ1-4; D may be TRBD1 (6 bases). CDR3 length: 15 amino acids. Trimming took off 2 bases at V and 2 bases at J, with 9 bases between the two ends. Germline CDR1 and CDR2: MDHEN and SYDVKM. The CDR3 nucleotides read TGTGCCAGCAGTTTAGCGGGGGGCACTAATGAAAAACTGTTTTTT. Encoded protein: CASSLAGGTNEKLFF.